This T cell receptor (beta chain) was obtained from a study of T cell repertoires in cytomegalovirus infection. Findings and limits, study-wide: The study identified carriers of CMV plus the relevant HLA from cumulative public TCR beta family frequency.

This clonotype was picked up many times. Its antigen is not known. TCRdb recomputed calls from the reads with MiXCR, one row per CDR3 protein. The profile shows under 250,000 distinct CDR3 sequences, roughly an eighth of them singletons. CDR1 SGHTA and CDR2 FQGNSA come from the germline V gene. J lost 1 base, V lost 3 bases, and 7 bases had no gene match. CDR3 length: 17 amino acids. The source material was PBMCs. The chain has TRBV7-2 and TRBJ2-2; 8 bases fit TRBD2. This receptor was identified in a human donor in good health (CMV status not recorded). Some clones in this sample may be carry-over from other donors' samples. The CDR3 protein is CASSFPSGGGNTGELFF. For the CDR3, the DNA is TGTGCCAGCAGCTTTCCTTCGGGGGGGGGGAACACCGGGGAGCTGTTTTTT.